One and the same sample provided the 6 T cell receptor beta chains below, sequenced in a study of blood T cell repertoires in COVID-19. The table came from immunoSEQ multiplex PCR; TCRdb's copy has only in-frame clones and leaves some out. This sample carries more than 50,000 clones, roughly nine tenths of them seen once, and the ten largest clones take around 8.3%. Sequenced material: peripheral blood. The source is a woman aged 35 to 49 with active COVID-19.

The rearrangement uses TRBV30 and TRBJ1-1; D not certain. This CDR3 has 12 residues. Germline V gene sequence: CDR1 GTSNPN, CDR2 SVGIG (reference sequence). The V end was cut by 5 bases, the J end by 0 bases, with 7 bases between. As DNA, the CDR3 is TGTGCCTGGGGGAGATTGAACACTGAAGCTTTCTTT. This codes for CAWGRLNTEAFF.

This chain links TRBV19 with TRBJ1-1; 9 nucleotides line up with TRBD1. The J segment lost 11 bases and the V segment lost 6 bases, leaving 7 bases of the junction unmatched. The CDR3 is 12 amino acids. The germline V gene encodes CDR1 LNHDA and CDR2 SQIVND (reference sequence). The CDR3 bases are TGTGCCAGTAGAACGGGACAGGGTTTGGCTTTCTTT. Residues: CASRTGQGLAFF. Full variable domain (remainder filled in from reference TRBV19 and TRBJ1-1): DGGITQSPKYLFRKEGQNVTLSCEQNLNHDAMYWYRQDPGQGLRLIYYSQIVNDFQKGDIAEGYSVSREKKESFPLTVTSAQKNPTAFYLCASRTGQGLAFFGQGTRLTVV.

V and J are TRBV5-6 and TRBJ2-2; a weak D match, TRBD2 (5 bases). Trimming took 2 bases from V and 5 from J, leaving 7 bases between them. Germline lookup yields CDR1 SGHDT and CDR2 YYEEEE. The CDR3 is 13 residues long. In DNA, the CDR3 is TGTGCCAGCAGCTTCGAGGGTACCGGGGAGCTGTTTTTT. It encodes CASSFEGTGELFF.

The chain is built from TRBV11-3 and TRBJ1-2, with TRBD1 as a possible D gene (5 bases). The germline V and J ends were trimmed by 1 base and 7 bases, with 13 bases remaining between them. Germline V gene data show CDR1 as SGHNT and CDR2 as YENEEA. The CDR3 totals 14 residues. The CDR3 bases are TGTGCCAGCAGCTTAGGAGTAGGGGTTTTTGGCTACACCTTC. Translated: CASSLGVGVFGYTF.

V usage is TRBV29-1 and J usage is TRBJ1-2; a possible D gene is TRBD1 (5 bases). The CDR3 has 12 residues. Germline-derived CDR1 and CDR2 are SQVTM and ANQGSEA. V was trimmed by 4 bases and J by 3 bases, leaving 9 bases between them. CDR3 sequence (DNA): TGCAGCGTTGGTAAAGGGGACTATGGCTACACCTTC. The encoded protein is CSVGKGDYGYTF. The entire variable domain, with the rest obtained from reference TRBV29-1 and TRBJ1-2, is as follows: SAVISQKPSRDICQRGTSLTIQCQVDSQVTMMFWYRQQPGQSLTLIATANQGSEATYESGFVIDKFPISRPNLTFSTLTVSNMSPEDSSIYLCSVGKGDYGYTFGSGTRLTVV.

The chain couples TRBV7-3 to TRBJ2-3; 8 bases agree with TRBD2. V gave up 1 base and J gave up 1 base; unmatched junction bases: 10. CDR1 is SGHTA and CDR2 is FQGTGA in the germline V gene. The CDR3 loop spans 18 amino acids. Here the CDR3 DNA reads TGTGCCAGCAGCTTAAAATACGGGGGGGCTGTGGGCACAGATACGCAGTATTTT. Encoded protein: CASSLKYGGAVGTDTQYF.